The present entry profiles one TCR beta chain with its context. This clone's antigen is unknown. No much larger clone is present one base from it, and per-base qualities are unavailable. The CDR3, cysteine through phenylalanine, is 14 amino acids long. Only the CDR3 DNA stays, 42 bases, in frame from base 1. CDR1 and CDR2, looked up from the germline V gene (reference sequence), are MNHNY and SVGAGI. Between the V and J ends, shortened by 5 bases and 1 base respectively, the junction contains 11 bases. This specimen belongs to a study of Ad26.COV2.S vaccination and SARS-CoV-2 variants (dated by TCRdb to 2020 to 2022). Study-level background: Donors in the vaccine arm were drawn from COV1001, a multicentre, randomized, double-blind, placebo-controlled phase I-IIa trial testing Ad26.COV2.S in healthy adults. Ad26.COV2.S was given intramuscularly at 5x10^10 or 1x10^11 viral particles, as a single shot or as two shots 56 days apart. The specificity and breadth of SARS-CoV-2-reactive T cell receptors after Ad26.COV2.S vaccination were assessed by TCRbeta repertoire sequencing. A total of 32 samples were included in the TCR-sequenced set, comprising roughly 20 Ad26.COV2.S vaccine recipients, 5 placebo recipients and 8 SARS-CoV-2 convalescent individuals. Participants in the trial were split at random into five groups of five each, receiving low-dose or high-dose Ad26.COV2.S once or twice, or else placebo on both occasions. Investigators remained blinded to trial group allocation during experiments and outcome assessment. The study at large found these results: After vaccination, substantial breadth of spike-specific CD8+ and CD4+ T cell responses was reported. Comparable non-spike TCR breadth was observed between vaccine and placebo recipients, consistent with only spike being contained in the vaccine. It was noted by the authors that total T cell responses may have been underestimated by the TCR breadth and depth analyses. The study lacked the statistical power to compare responses across vaccine doses or regimens. Higher spike-specific TCR breadth was observed in Ad26.COV2.S recipients than in placebo recipients (P = 0.0014).

The immunoSEQ Assay was used to sequence TCRbeta CDR3 regions. After extraction, genomic DNA underwent amplification by bias-controlled multiplex PCR, followed by high-throughput sequencing. The authors' analysis ran thus. To quantify the absolute abundance of every unique TCRbeta CDR3 region, sequences were collapsed and filtered. T cell fraction was estimated by normalizing TCRbeta template counts to usable DNA, with usable DNA measured through amplification of reference genes found in all nucleated cells. Repertoire TCRs were annotated as SARS-CoV-2-specific when V gene, CDR3 amino acid sequence and J gene were exactly matched to a known reactive TCR set. MIRA supplied the reference SARS-CoV-2 TCR set, which was filtered for enrichment in COVID-19-positive ImmuneCODE repertoires so that public or cross-reactive TCRs were removed. Based on the MIRA antigens, annotated TCRs were further analysed at the level of specific ORF or position within ORF. Breadth was defined as annotated unique rearrangements over total unique productive rearrangements; depth was the summed frequency of those rearrangements. TCR breadth was compared between groups using two-sided Wilcoxon rank-sum tests. TCRdb retrieved this table from immuneACCESS and kept in-frame rearrangements only. Not all clones are present; in checked studies, unresolved V genes account for under half, and no reason is known for the remainder. The V and J calls and clone size are taken from that table; D and trimming were inferred from the DNA. This sample has about 680,000 clones in its table, and 70% to 90% of those were observed once. The top ten constitute about 1.5% of the sample.

The treatment or condition label, as the study defines it: about 20 received Ad26.COV2.S at low or high dose, single or two shots; several received placebo; per-sample allocation not given. Repertoires of vaccine and placebo recipients were sequenced from samples collected on day 63 after the first injection. In Cohort 1b, about 25 adults aged 18-55 years were enrolled at a single site in Boston, USA, between 29 July and 7 August 2020. Ad26.COV2.S was a replication-incompetent adenovirus type 26 vector that expressed a prefusion-stabilized SARS-CoV-2 spike protein derived from the original Wuhan strain.

The sequence links TRBV6-6 to TRBJ1-1; tentative D gene TRBD1, with 5 bases matching. This clonotype was sampled from a person between 18 and 65 years old who received the Ad26.COV2.S COVID-19 vaccine or a placebo. Here the sequenced sample was peripheral blood, taken in a trial of Ad26.COV2.S vaccine versus placebo. This receptor carries the CDR3 CASSPQAPNTEAFF. The DNA sequence is TGTGCCAGCAGTCCACAGGCACCGAACACTGAAGCTTTCTTT.